The source of this T cell receptor (beta chain) is a study of blood T cell repertoires in COVID-19. Sequenced by immunoSEQ multiplex PCR; TCRdb stores in-frame clones only, minus some. The table includes roughly 290,000 clones, roughly 87% detected once. The V end was cut by 3 bases, the J end by 1 base, with 9 bases between. This CDR3 region has 13 residues. CDR1 and CDR2 (germline): DFQATT, SNEGSKA (reference sequence). Participant ages covered roughly 18 to 89 years across around 22 US areas. Material: PBMCs or T cells enriched from blood (not recorded which). This receptor was taken from a woman in her 40s who had recovered from COVID-19. V is TRBV20-1 and J is TRBJ2-5; D is unclear. Written as DNA, the CDR3 is TGCAGTGCTAGTGAGGCCCCCCAAGAGACCCAGTACTTC. Protein: CSASEAPQETQYF.